These T cell receptor beta chains were read from a single sample in a study of T cells after yellow fever vaccination. MiXCR, run by TCRdb on the 5' RACE reads, gives a single entry per CDR3 protein. The sample lists about 630,000 distinct CDR3 sequences; 9% to 15% were seen once. This material consisted of PBMCs, taken on the day of the yellow fever booster vaccination. Every receptor here comes from a man aged 25 to 45 who received the YFV17D yellow fever vaccine. Each CDR3 is given without its conserved first and last residue. Only part of the rows carry a size: once, few, many, or a class if the clone is expanded.

j_call v_call clone_size cdr3_aa
TRBJ2-1 TRBV15 NA ATSRGREPSYNEQF
TRBJ1-1 TRBV7-2 NA ASSRTPGWAEAF
TRBJ1-4 TRBV5-1 NA ASSSRGREEKLF
TRBJ2-1 TRBV24-1 few ATSDLSGTYNEQF
TRBJ2-1 TRBV6-1 NA ASTPRGRGSNEQF
TRBJ2-7 TRBV20-1 NA SAVDGTSGTYEQY
TRBJ1-6 TRBV20-1 few SASTLQGYNSPLH
TRBJ2-1 TRBV11-2 many ASSFYPDWGGSDYNEQF
TRBJ2-7 TRBV7-9 NA ASSRRDSLRHEQY
TRBJ1-6 TRBV4-3 few ASSQEKGANSPLH
TRBJ1-2 TRBV29-1 few SGDAGGGYT
TRBJ2-7 TRBV29-1 few SVELPRSSYEQY
TRBJ2-7 TRBV6-5 NA ASSYFGAKEQY
TRBJ2-1 TRBV5-6 many ASSLFLGNPEQF
TRBJ2-1 TRBV4-3 few ASSQSPPHYNEQF
TRBJ1-1 TRBV6-2/TRBV6-3 NA ASSWIGGTTEAF
TRBJ2-7 TRBV20-1 few SATILDSSYEQY
TRBJ2-7 TRBV24-1 NA ATSDFGGGTEQY
TRBJ2-5 TRBV5-1 few ASSPGQELAQETQY
TRBJ2-1 TRBV7-9 NA ASSLDYNYNEQF
TRBJ2-7 TRBV7-2 NA ASSSGYAPAEQY
TRBJ2-5 TRBV10-3 many AISSNGWAETQY
TRBJ2-3 TRBV28 few ASGGGGPDTQY
TRBJ2-2 TRBV7-2 many ASSLDRGTGELF
TRBJ2-1 TRBV11-2 NA ASSLQVSFYNEQF
TRBJ2-1 TRBV3-1 NA ASSKDYTSSDRDNEQF
TRBJ2-3 TRBV20-1 few SARESWGYADTQY
TRBJ2-6 TRBV15 NA ATSSLNTGAGANVLT
TRBJ2-1 TRBV7-2 many ASSLVGTGGMNEQF
TRBJ2-7 TRBV9 few ASSETAGDEQY
TRBJ2-1 TRBV20-1 few SARRSDGNEQF
TRBJ1-5 TRBV7-2 NA ASSLRGDSNQPQH
TRBJ2-5 TRBV27 NA ASSPDRARGETQY
TRBJ2-2 TRBV20-1 few SARDRRLAGAGELF
TRBJ2-1 TRBV3-1 few ASSQDRGYLNEQF
TRBJ1-1 TRBV20-1 few SAQRTAKEAF
TRBJ2-1 TRBV28 NA ASSSHWTSGSSGEQF
TRBJ2-7 TRBV20-1 NA SADAGGYEQY
TRBJ2-2 TRBV27 few ASSLPSLAGELF
TRBJ2-1 TRBV3-1 few ASSQSVGRGQF
TRBJ2-1 TRBV5-1 NA ASSETSSSYGEQF
TRBJ2-1 TRBV5-6 NA ASSLGTSLNEQF
TRBJ1-1 TRBV5-1 NA ASSQGDRSNTEAF
TRBJ2-2 TRBV5-4 NA ASTSGGRRTGELF
TRBJ2-3 TRBV27 NA ASSLWSGTSLITQY
TRBJ2-7 TRBV20-1 few SAYLGGAGQY
TRBJ2-1 TRBV20-1 NA SAASGRMMNEQF
TRBJ2-5 TRBV11-2 NA ASSLAFETQY
TRBJ2-3 TRBV20-1 few SARLDSGPSDTQY
TRBJ1-1 TRBV6-5 NA ASSYSPQGKRNTEAF
TRBJ1-4 TRBV7-9 NA ASSSTGVPNEKLF
TRBJ2-7 TRBV20-1 few SARDYNRDLVYEQY
TRBJ2-1 TRBV29-1 few SVEGGSHNEQF
TRBJ2-1 TRBV20-1 NA SARDPVAVSYNEQF